Listed below are T cell receptor beta chains from one sample, sequenced in a study of cytomegalovirus exposure and HLA in healthy donors. The protocol was immunoSEQ multiplex PCR, while the TCRdb copy is restricted to in-frame clones and leaves out a portion. The sample spans about 72,000 clones; the ten largest clones claim around 13%. Sequenced material: PBMCs. The receptors shown here come from a man aged 50 to 59 in good health and CMV-seropositive. Each CDR3 is given without its conserved first and last residue. Fields, in order: CDR3 length, J gene, V gene, CDR3 protein.

>11|TRBJ2-3|TRBV6-4
ASSPLAGDTQY
>12|TRBJ2-7|TRBV11-2
ASSLETNSYEQY
>14|TRBJ2-2|TRBV7-7
ASSPDRRANTGELF
>13|TRBJ1-1|TRBV4-1
ASSQENREGTEAF
>12|TRBJ1-1|TRBV6-6
ASSYATVGDEAF
>13|TRBJ1-1|TRBV19
ASSITTGMNTEAF
>12|TRBJ2-7|TRBV5-1
ASSLVAGDGEQY
>16|TRBJ1-2|TRBV5-1
ASSLVGNTAGGGYGYT
>13|TRBJ1-5|TRBV6-6
ASRESGGEDQPQH
>16|TRBJ2-7|TRBV4-1
ASSHTVRQQSNSYEQY
>12|TRBJ1-1|TRBV6-6
ASSGTVLNTEAF
>11|TRBJ1-1|TRBV7-3
ASSSRQGTEAF
>14|TRBJ2-5|TRBV9
ASSVLRDRGQETQY
>12|TRBJ2-3|TRBV29-1
SVALSGPTDTQY
>10|TRBJ2-6|TRBV27
ASEAGANVLT
>11|TRBJ2-1|TRBV18
ASSPPSYNEQF
>13|TRBJ1-2|TRBV9
ASSPWTPYVYGYT
>13|TRBJ1-1|TRBV4-1
ASSQAGVLGTEAF
>12|TRBJ2-1|TRBV27
ASRTSGFHNEQF
>12|TRBJ1-5|TRBV28
ASNNMYSNQPQH
>13|TRBJ1-4|TRBV9
ASSVGTPPGEKLF
>12|TRBJ1-6|TRBV5-4
ASSLGQGEGPLH
>13|TRBJ2-5|TRBV6-5
ASNLAGGSLETQY
>13|TRBJ2-2|TRBV19
ASSINRGGAGELF
>10|TRBJ2-7|TRBV6-4
ASTPVAYEQY
>10|TRBJ1-2|TRBV5-6
ASSGSGYGYT
>11|TRBJ1-1|TRBV28
ASSTSGGTEAF
>12|TRBJ1-2|TRBV5-1
ASSLTGSDYGYT
>12|TRBJ2-1|TRBV5-4
ASSPTGSYNEQF
>14|TRBJ2-1|TRBV6-5
ASSYSLAGSYNEQF
>11|TRBJ1-1|TRBV5-4
ATTGTGGTEAF
>10|TRBJ1-2|TRBV19
ASSPRGSGYT
>11|TRBJ2-5|TRBV29-1
SVERSRGETQY
>15|TRBJ1-3|TRBV18
ASSPPNRGVSGNTIY
>12|TRBJ1-4|TRBV13
ASSILNSGEKLF
>11|TRBJ2-2|TRBV5-6
ASSLVGAGELF
>12|TRBJ1-2|TRBV18
ASSPPQRQNGYT
>15|TRBJ2-3|TRBV5-6
ASSFYLTGGRTDTQY
>15|TRBJ2-1|TRBV19
ASSIGTSGGSNNEQF
>13|TRBJ2-3|TRBV28
ASRTSGRSTDTQY
>11|TRBJ2-1|TRBV7-9
ASSSSLEGEQF
>13|TRBJ2-1|TRBV27
ASTAQGRSYNEQF
>12|TRBJ1-1|TRBV11-1
ASSLGRVNTEAF